The table lists the clone carrying this TCR beta chain with a few counts. The source of the sample is a study of blood T cell repertoires in COVID-19. For the study at large: PBMCs, B-cell-depleted T cells, or T cells were the source of the cDNA or gDNA that made up the material.

A COVID-19 case was met by exposed participants within 2 weeks before study entry. Between the trimmed V and J ends, which lost 3 bases and 0 bases, there was a span of 5 bases. The length of the CDR3 is 13 residues. The table came from immunoSEQ multiplex PCR; TCRdb's copy has only in-frame clones and leaves some out. Of approximately 380,000 clones in the sample, approximately 90% are singletons; the top ten hold 0.7% to 0.95%. Sequencing input: PBMCs or T cells enriched from blood (not recorded which). This chain joins TRBV12-3 or TRBV12-4 and TRBJ1-1; D is ambiguous. The source of this sequence is a woman in her 40s who had been exposed to COVID-19. The CDR3 is CASSLEVNTEAFF. The CDR3 region has the DNA TGTGCCAGCAGTTTGGAGGTGAACACTGAAGCTTTCTTT.